This T cell receptor (beta chain) was identified during a study of naive and memory T cell subsets. Notes on the study in general: Clonotypes here are unpaired alpha or beta chain sequences.

Both TRBC1 and TRBC2 were covered by a beta constant-region primer of two equimolar oligonucleotides. Ligated cDNA was amplified by four rounds of PCR with nested alpha and beta constant-region primers and SP2. TCRdb analysed the UMI-ligation and nested PCR reads with MiXCR anew, one entry per CDR3 protein. The sample lists 85,000 or so distinct CDR3 sequences, roughly 9.3% occurring once. This clonotype was seen more than once but under ten times. Its specificity is unknown. CD4+ T cell IFNgamma after overnight CMV lysate exposure gave donor CMV status. Per the germline V gene, CDR1 is ENHRY and CDR2 is SYGVKD. Losses at the gene ends were 4 bases for V and 2 bases for J; bases not matched to a gene: 0. The CDR3 covers 14 residues.

Sequenced sample: naive CD8+ T cells from blood. This receptor was obtained from a human donor in good health. This chain links TRBV10-3 with TRBJ1-1, with TRBD1 matching 11 bases. The CDR3 DNA reads as TGTGCCATCAGTGGGACAGGGGGCAACACTGAAGCTTTCTTT. Translation gives CAISGTGGNTEAFF.